This T cell receptor (beta chain) was captured by sequencing in a study of a mutant IDH1 vaccine in newly diagnosed glioma (dated by TCRdb to about 2021). Notes on the research overall: Vaccination started 4-6 weeks after radiotherapy alone, or was given together with temozolomide cycles in the groups whose treatment included chemotherapy. Of the approximately 35 treated patients, about 62% were male and approximately 38% were female, and a mean age of approximately 40 years was recorded. Before enrollment, most patients had been given radiochemotherapy with temozolomide as standard therapy, while the rest had received either radiotherapy alone or temozolomide alone. The week-35 safety follow-up was designated visit V12, and the week-47 end of study was designated visit V13. Peripheral blood samples were drawn at six visits, namely V03 (baseline), V05, V07, V10, V12 and V13. For exploratory analyses, fewer than 30 treated patients had longitudinal TCRB deep sequencing done wherever samples were available.

Reading the germline V gene gives CDR1 SGDLS and CDR2 YYNGEE. The CDR3 spans 15 residues, from the cysteine through the phenylalanine. Only CDR3 DNA remains: 45 bases, in frame from the first base. This specimen's time point label, per the study, means: week 47, end of study. Each vaccine dose, consisting of 300 ug of a 20-mer mutant IDH1 peptide in Montanide, was administered subcutaneously with topical imiquimod. Eight vaccinations were administered to patients in weeks 1, 3, 5, 7, 11, 15, 19 and 23, corresponding to visits V03 through V10. Newly diagnosed WHO grade 3 or 4 IDH1-mutant astrocytomas showing loss of nuclear ATRX were present in the donors. The samples were drawn from NOA16, a multicentre, single-arm, open-label phase I trial in Germany that tested a mutant IDH1 peptide vaccine in humans for the first time. Genomic DNA for TCRB sequencing was extracted from EDTA blood using the DNeasy Blood and Tissue Kit.

The library relied on the immunoSEQ multiplex PCR assay. Following the manufacturer's protocol, the hsTCRB Kit was used to amplify rearranged TCR beta chain sequences. An Illumina MiSeq was used to sequence the TCRB libraries. The published analysis was carried out like this. Demultiplexing, trimming and gene mapping were performed with the kit vendor's proprietary platform. Entries here come from immuneACCESS through TCRdb and include only in-frame sequences with V and J called. Some clones fail to appear in such tables; in the studies checked, an unresolved V gene covers under half of the shortfall, and the cause of the remainder is unknown. Clonal size and the V and J genes are those of that table, whereas D and trimming came from the DNA. The sample table records about 94,000 clones; about 90% of these occur just once. Clones ranked in the top ten supply approximately 0.8% of the sample. Points the paper makes about the study in general: Vaccine-induced immune responses across multiple MHC alleles were detected in about 93% of patients. No apparent relationship was observed between pseudoprogression and alterations in the top peripheral T cell clonotypes detected by TCRB sequencing. Availability determined which PBMC samples were chosen for TCRB deep sequencing. According to the authors, sample limitations meant that analyses of patient blood samples could not be reproduced.

The table lists this clone with a count of one. The antigen it recognizes is unknown. Per-base qualities were not stored, and no clone one base away is much larger. The rearrangement combines TRBV9 with TRBJ2-5; the D gene is not confidently resolved. Gene TRBJ2-7 matches the end of the DNA better, so the J call may be wrong. Sequences were derived from PBMCs, sampled from a glioma patient whose treatment included an IDH1 peptide vaccine. The sequence came from a woman in her fifties or sixties with glioma. In nucleotides, the sequence is TGTGCCAGCAGCCCCCGGCCTTCATCCTCCTACGAGCAGTACTTC. It is translated as CASSPRPSSSYEQYF.